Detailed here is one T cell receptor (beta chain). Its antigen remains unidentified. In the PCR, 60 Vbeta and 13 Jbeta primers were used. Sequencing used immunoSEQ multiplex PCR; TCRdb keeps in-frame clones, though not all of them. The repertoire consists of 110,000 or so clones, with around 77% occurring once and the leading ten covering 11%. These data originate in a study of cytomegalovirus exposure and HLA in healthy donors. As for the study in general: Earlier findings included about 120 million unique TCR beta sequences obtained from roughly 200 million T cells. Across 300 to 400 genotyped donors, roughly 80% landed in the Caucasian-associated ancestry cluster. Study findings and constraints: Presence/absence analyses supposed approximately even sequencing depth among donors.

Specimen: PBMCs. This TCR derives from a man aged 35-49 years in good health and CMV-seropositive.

CDR3 protein: CAISAGGRGTEAFF. The CDR3 nucleotides are TGTGCCATCAGCGCAGGGGGCCGAGGCACTGAAGCTTTCTTT. The chain joins TRBV10-3 to TRBJ1-1; 8 positions agree with TRBD1. The CDR3 is made up of 14 amino acids. V lost 6 bases to trimming and J lost 4 bases; unmatched junction nucleotides: 7. From germline, CDR1 is ENHRY and CDR2 SYGVKD.